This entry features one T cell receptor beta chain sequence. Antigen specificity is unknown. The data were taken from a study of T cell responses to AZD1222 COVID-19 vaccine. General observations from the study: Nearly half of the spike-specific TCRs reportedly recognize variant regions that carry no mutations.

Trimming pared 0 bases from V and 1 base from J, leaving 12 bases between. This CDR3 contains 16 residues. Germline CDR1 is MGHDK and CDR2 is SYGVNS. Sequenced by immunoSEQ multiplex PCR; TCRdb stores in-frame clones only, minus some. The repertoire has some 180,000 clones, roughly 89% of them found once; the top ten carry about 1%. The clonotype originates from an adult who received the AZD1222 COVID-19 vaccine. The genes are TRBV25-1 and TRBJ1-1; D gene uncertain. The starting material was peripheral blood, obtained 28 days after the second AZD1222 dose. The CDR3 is CASSEYPPRENTEAFF. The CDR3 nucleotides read TGTGCCAGCAGTGAATATCCGCCGAGGGAGAACACTGAAGCTTTCTTT.